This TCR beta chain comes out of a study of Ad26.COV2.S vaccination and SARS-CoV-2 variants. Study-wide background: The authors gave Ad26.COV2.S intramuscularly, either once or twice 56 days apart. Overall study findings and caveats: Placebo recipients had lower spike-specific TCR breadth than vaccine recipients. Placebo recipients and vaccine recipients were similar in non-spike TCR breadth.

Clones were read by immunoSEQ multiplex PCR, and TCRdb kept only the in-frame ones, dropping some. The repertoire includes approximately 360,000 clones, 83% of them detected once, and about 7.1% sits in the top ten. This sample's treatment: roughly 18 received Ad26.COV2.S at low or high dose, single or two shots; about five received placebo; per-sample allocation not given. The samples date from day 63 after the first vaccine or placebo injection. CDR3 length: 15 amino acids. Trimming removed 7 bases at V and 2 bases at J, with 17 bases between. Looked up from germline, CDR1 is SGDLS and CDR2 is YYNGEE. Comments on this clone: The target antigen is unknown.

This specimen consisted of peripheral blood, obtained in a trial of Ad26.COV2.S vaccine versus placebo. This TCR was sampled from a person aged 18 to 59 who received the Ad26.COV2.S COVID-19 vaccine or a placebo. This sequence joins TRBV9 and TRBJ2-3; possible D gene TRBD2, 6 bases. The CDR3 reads CASSSVGGYTDTQYF. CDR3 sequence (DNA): TGTGCCAGCTCTTCAGTCGGGGGTTACACAGATACGCAGTATTTT.